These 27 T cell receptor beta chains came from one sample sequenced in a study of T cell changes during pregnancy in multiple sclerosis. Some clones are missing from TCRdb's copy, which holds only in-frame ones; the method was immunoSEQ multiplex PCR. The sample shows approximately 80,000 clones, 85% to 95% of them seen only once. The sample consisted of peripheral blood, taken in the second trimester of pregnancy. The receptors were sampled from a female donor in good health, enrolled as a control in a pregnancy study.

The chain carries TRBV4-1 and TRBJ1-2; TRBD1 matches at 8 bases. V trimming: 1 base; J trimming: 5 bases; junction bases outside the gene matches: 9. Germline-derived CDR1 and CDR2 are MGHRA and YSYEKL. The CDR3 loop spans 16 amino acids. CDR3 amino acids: CASSQVGDRNPYGYTF. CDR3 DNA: TGCGCCAGCAGCCAAGTAGGGGACAGGAACCCTTATGGCTACACCTTC.

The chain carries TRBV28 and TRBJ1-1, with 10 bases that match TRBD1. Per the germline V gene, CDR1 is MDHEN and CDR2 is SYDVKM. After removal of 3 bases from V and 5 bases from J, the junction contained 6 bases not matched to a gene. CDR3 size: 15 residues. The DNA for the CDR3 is TGTGCCAGCAGTTTGGGGACAGGGGCGAGGACTGAAGCTTTCTTT. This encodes CASSLGTGARTEAFF.

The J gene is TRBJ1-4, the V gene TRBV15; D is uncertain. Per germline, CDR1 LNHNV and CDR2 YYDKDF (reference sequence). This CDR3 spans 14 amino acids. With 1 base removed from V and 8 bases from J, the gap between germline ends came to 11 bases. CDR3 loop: CATSRVMEAEKLFF. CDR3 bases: TGTGCCACCAGCAGAGTTATGGAAGCGGAAAAACTGTTTTTT.

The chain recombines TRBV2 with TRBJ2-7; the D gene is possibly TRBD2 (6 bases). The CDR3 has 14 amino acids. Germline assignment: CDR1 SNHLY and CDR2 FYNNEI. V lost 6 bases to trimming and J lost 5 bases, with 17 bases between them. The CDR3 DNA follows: TGTGCCAGCAGAGCCACTTGGAGGGCCCACGAGCAGTACTTC. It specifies CASRATWRAHEQYF.

CDR3 residues: CASSLGGGETTGELFF. DNA of the CDR3: TGTGCCAGCAGCTTAGGGGGCGGGGAGACTACCGGGGAGCTGTTTTTT. The chain links TRBV11-3 to TRBJ2-2, with D perhaps matching TRBD2 (6 bases). The CDR3 is 16 amino acids. The germline gives CDR1 SGHNT, CDR2 YENEEA. The V and J ends lost 1 base and 5 bases respectively, with 14 bases between them.

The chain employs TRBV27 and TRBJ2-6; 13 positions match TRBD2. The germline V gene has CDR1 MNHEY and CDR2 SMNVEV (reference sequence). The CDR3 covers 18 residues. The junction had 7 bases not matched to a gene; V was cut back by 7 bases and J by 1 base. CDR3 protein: CASTKRGLAGSGANVLTF. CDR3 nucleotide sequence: TGTGCCAGCACCAAGAGGGGACTAGCGGGGTCTGGGGCCAACGTCCTGACTTTC.

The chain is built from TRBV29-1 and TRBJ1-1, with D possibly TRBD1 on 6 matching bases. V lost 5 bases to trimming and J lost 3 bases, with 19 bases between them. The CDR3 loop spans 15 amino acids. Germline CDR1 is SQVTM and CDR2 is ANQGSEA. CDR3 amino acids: CSVSGGGRRDTEAFF. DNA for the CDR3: TGCAGCGTTTCAGGCGGGGGGCGCCGGGACACTGAAGCTTTCTTT. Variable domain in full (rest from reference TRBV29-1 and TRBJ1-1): SAVISQKPSRDICQRGTSLTIQCQVDSQVTMMFWYRQQPGQSLTLIATANQGSEATYESGFVIDKFPISRPNLTFSTLTVSNMSPEDSSIYLCSVSGGGRRDTEAFFGQGTRLTVV.

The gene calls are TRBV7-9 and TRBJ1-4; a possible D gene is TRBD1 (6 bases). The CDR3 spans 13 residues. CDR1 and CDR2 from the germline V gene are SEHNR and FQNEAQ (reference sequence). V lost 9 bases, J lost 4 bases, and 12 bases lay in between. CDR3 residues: CASRDTSNEKLFF. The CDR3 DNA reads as TGTGCCAGTAGGGACACCAGTAATGAAAAACTGTTTTTT.

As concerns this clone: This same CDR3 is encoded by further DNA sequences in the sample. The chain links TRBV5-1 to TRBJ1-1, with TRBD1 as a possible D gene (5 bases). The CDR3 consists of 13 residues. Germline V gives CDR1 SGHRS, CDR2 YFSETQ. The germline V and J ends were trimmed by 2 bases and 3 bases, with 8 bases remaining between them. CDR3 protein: CASSFQGDTEAFF. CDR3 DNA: TGCGCCAGCAGCTTCCAGGGCGACACTGAAGCTTTCTTT.

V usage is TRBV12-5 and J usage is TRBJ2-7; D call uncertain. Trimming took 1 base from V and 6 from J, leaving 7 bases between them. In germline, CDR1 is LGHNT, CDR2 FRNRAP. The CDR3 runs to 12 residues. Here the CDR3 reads CASGLGSGEQYF. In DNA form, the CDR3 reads TGTGCTAGTGGTTTGGGGAGTGGCGAGCAGTACTTC.

The CDR3 coding sequence is TGTGCCAGCAGCTTGTCCCCATCTAGCGGGAGGCCAACGGGGGAGCAGTACTTC. It specifies CASSLSPSSGRPTGEQYF. The J gene is TRBJ2-7, the V gene TRBV7-7; 11 bases are a match to TRBD2. The germline gives CDR1 SSHAT, CDR2 FNYEAQ (reference sequence). J was trimmed by 7 bases and V by 3 bases; bases with no gene match: 17. The CDR3 is 18 residues long. Full variable domain (outside the CDR3, taken from reference TRBV7-7 and TRBJ2-7): GAGVSQSPRYKVTKRGQDVTLRCDPISSHATLYWYQQALGQGPEFLTYFNYEAQPDKSGLPSDRFSAERPEGSISTLTIQRTEQRDSAMYRCASSLSPSSGRPTGEQYFGPGTRLTVT.

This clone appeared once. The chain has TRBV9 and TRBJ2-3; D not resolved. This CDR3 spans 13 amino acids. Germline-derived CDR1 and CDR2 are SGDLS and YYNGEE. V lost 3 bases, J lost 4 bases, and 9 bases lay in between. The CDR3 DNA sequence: TGTGCCAGCAGCGGTACCTCGGCAGATACGCAGTATTTT. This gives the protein CASSGTSADTQYF. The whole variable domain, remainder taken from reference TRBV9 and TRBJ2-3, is DSGVTQTPKHLITATGQRVTLRCSPRSGDLSVYWYQQSLDQGLQFLIQYYNGEERAKGNILERFSAQQFPDLHSELNLSSLELGDSALYFCASSGTSADTQYFGPGTRLTVL.

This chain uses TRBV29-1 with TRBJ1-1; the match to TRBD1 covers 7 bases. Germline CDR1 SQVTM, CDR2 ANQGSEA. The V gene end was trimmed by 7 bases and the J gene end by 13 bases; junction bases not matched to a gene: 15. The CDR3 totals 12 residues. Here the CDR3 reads CSAGGTEAFVFF. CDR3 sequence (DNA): TGCAGCGCTGGGGGGACAGAAGCTTTTGTTTTCTTT.

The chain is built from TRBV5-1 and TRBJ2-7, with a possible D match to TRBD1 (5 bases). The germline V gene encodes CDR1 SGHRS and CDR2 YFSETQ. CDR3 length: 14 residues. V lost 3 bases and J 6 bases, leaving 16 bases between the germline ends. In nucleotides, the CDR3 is TGCGCCAGCAGCTCCACAGGTCTTCCGGCCGAGCAGTACTTC. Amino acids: CASSSTGLPAEQYF.

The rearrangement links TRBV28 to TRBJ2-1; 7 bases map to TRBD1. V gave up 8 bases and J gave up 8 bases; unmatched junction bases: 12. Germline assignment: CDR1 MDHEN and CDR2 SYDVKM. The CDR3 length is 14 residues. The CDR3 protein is CASSGTGALDEQFF. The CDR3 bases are TGTGCCAGCTCCGGAACAGGGGCTCTGGATGAGCAGTTCTTC.

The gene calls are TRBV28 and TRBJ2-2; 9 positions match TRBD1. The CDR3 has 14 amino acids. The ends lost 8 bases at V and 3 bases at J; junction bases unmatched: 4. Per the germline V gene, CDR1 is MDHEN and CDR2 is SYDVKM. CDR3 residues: CASERQGDTGELFF. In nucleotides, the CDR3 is TGTGCCAGCGAAAGACAGGGGGACACCGGGGAGCTGTTTTTT.

The CDR3 loop reads CASSPSPRGLAGGELFF. The CDR3 region has the DNA TGCGCCAGCAGCCCGTCACCCCGGGGACTAGCGGGAGGGGAGCTGTTTTTT. The chain employs TRBV4-1 and TRBJ2-2; the match to TRBD2 covers 13 bases. In germline, CDR1 is MGHRA, CDR2 YSYEKL. Losses at the gene ends were 4 bases for V and 8 bases for J; bases not matched to a gene: 10. The CDR3 is made up of 17 amino acids.

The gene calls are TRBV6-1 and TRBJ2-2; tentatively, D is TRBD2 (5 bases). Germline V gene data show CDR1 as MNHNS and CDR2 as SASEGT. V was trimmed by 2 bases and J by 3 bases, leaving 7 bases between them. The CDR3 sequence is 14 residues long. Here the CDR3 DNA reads TGTGCCAGCAGTGAACGGGGTTACACCGGGGAGCTGTTTTTT. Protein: CASSERGYTGELFF.

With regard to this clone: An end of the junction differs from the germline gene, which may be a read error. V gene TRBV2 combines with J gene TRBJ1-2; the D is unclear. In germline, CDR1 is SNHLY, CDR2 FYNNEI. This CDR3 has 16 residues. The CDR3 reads CASSETLGSPDYGYTF. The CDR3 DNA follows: TGTGCCAGCAGTGAAACACTCGGGTCACCAGACTACGGCTACACCTTC.

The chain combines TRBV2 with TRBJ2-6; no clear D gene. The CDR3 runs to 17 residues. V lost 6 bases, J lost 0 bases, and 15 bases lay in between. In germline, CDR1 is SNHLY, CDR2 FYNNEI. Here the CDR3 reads CASRAEALFSGANVLTF. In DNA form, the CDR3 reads TGTGCCAGCAGAGCAGAGGCTCTGTTCTCTGGGGCCAACGTCCTGACTTTC. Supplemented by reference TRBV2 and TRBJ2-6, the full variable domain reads EPEVTQTPSHQVTQMGQEVILRCVPISNHLYFYWYRQILGQKVEFLVSFYNNEISEKSEIFDDQFSVERPDGSNFTLKIRSTKLEDSAMYFCASRAEALFSGANVLTFGAGSRLTVL.

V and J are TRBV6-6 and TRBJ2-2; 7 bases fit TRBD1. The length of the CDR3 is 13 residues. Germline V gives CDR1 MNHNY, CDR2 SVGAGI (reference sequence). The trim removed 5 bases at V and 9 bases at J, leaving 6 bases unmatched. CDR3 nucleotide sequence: TGTGCCAGCAGTACTAGACAGGGCCGGGAGCTGTTTTTT. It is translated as CASSTRQGRELFF.

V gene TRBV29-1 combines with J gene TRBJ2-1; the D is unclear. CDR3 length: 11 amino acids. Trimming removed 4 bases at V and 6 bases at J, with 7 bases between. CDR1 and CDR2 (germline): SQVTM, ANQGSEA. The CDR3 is CSVGRSNEQFF. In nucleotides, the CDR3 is TGCAGCGTTGGAAGGAGCAATGAGCAGTTCTTC.

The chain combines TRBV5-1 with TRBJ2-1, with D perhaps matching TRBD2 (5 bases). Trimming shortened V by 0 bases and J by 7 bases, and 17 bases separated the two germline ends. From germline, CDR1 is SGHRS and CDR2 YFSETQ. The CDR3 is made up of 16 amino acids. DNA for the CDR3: TGCGCCAGCAGCTTGGGAAGCGGTACTTACGGTAATGAGCAGTTCTTC. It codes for CASSLGSGTYGNEQFF. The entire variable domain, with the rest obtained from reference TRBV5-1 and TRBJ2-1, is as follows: KAGVTQTPRYLIKTRGQQVTLSCSPISGHRSVSWYQQTPGQGLQFLFEYFSETQRNKGNFPGRFSGRQFSNSRSEMNVSTLELGDSALYLCASSLGSGTYGNEQFFGPGTRLTVL.

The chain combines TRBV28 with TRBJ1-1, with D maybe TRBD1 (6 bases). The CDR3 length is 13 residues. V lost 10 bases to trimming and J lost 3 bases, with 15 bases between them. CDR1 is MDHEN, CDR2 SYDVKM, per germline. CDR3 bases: TGTGCCACCGATAAAGGGGGGGACACTGAAGCTTTCTTT. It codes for CATDKGGDTEAFF.

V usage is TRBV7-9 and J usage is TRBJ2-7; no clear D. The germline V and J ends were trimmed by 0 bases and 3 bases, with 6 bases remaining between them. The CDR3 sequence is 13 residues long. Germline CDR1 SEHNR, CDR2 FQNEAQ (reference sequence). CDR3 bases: TGTGCCAGCAGCTTAGCCCCAGTCTACGAGCAGTACTTC. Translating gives CASSLAPVYEQYF.

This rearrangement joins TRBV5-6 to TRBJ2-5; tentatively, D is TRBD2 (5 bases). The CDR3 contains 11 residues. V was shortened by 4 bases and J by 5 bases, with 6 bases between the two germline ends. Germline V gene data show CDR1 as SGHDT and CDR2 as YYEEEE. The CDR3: CASSRGETQYF. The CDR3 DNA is TGTGCCAGCAGCCGCGGGGAGACCCAGTACTTC.

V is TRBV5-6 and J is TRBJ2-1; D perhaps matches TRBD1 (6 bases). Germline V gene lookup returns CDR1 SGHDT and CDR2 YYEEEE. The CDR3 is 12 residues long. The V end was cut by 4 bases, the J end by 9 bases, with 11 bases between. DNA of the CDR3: TGTGCCAGCAGCCTAGGACAGCGTGAGCAGTTCTTC. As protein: CASSLGQREQFF.